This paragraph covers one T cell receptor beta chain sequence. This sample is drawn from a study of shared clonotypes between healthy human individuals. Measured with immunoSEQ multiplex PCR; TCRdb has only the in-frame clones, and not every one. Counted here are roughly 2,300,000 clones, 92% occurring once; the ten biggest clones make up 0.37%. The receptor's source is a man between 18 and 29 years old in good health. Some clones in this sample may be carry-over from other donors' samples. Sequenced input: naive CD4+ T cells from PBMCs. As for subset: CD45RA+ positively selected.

The chain's CDR3 is CASSPKQGAREKLFF. CDR3 coding DNA: TGCGCCAGCAGCCCAAAACAGGGGGCGCGGGAAAAACTGTTTTTT. The chain combines TRBV10-1 with TRBJ1-4, with 9 nucleotides matching TRBD1. This CDR3 spans 15 amino acids. The germline V gene encodes CDR1 WNHNN and CDR2 SYGVQD (reference sequence). After removal of 6 bases from V and 8 bases from J, the junction contained 10 bases not matched to a gene.